In this sample, the clone carrying this T cell receptor beta chain turned up a few times. This specimen comes from a study of beta chain features in type 1 diabetes. The CDR3 spans 14 residues. Trimming cost V 2 bases and J 7 bases, with 14 bases left between them. CDR1 and CDR2 (germline): SGHAT, FQNNGV. The authors reverse transcribed all of the isolated RNA, so sequencing captured expressed TCRB transcripts. Measured with immunoSEQ multiplex PCR; TCRdb has only the in-frame clones, and not every one. The sample carries 350,000 to 450,000 clones, about 15% recorded once. The source is a man between 25 and 39 years old in good health. The rearrangement joins TRBV11-2 to TRBJ2-5; D is possibly TRBD1 or TRBD2 (5 bases each). Sequenced: naive CD4+ T cells from blood. The CDR3 here is CASSLSGAVGTQYF. The CDR3 DNA is TGTGCCAGCAGCTTATCCGGGGCTGTCGGGACCCAGTACTTC.